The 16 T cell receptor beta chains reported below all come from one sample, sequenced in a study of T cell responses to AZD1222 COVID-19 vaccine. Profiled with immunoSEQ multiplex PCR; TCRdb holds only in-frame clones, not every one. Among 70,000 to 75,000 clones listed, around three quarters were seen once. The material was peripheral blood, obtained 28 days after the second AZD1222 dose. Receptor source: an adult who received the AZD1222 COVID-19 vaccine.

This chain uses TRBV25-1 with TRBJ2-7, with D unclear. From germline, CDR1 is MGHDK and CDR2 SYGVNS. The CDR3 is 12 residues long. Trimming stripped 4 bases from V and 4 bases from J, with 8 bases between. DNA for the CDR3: TGTGCCAGCAGTGGCCTCCAATACGAGCAGTACTTC. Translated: CASSGLQYEQYF.

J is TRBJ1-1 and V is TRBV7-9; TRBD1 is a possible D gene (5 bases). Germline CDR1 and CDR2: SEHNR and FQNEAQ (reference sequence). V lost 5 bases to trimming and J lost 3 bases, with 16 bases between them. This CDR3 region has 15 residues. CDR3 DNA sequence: TGTGCCAGCAGCCCCGGCCAGGGTGGTGACACTGAAGCTTTCTTT. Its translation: CASSPGQGGDTEAFF.

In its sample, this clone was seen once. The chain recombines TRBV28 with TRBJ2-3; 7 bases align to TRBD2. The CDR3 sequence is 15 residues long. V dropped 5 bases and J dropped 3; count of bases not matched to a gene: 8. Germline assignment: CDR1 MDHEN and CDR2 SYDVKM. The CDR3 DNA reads TGTGCCAGCAGTCAAAGCGGGATGGGAACAGATACGCAGTATTTT. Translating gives CASSQSGMGTDTQYF.

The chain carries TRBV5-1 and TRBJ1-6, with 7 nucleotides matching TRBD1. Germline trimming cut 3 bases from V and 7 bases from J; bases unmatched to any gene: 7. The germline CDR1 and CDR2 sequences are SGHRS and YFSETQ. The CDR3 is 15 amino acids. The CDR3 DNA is TGCGCCAGCAGCTCTGTGACAGGGCAGAATTCACCCCTCCACTTT. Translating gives CASSSVTGQNSPLHF. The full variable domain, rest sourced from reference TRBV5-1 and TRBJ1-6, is KAGVTQTPRYLIKTRGQQVTLSCSPISGHRSVSWYQQTPGQGLQFLFEYFSETQRNKGNFPGRFSGRQFSNSRSEMNVSTLELGDSALYLCASSSVTGQNSPLHFGNGTRLTVT.

The CDR3 sequence is CASSLTTGAYNEQFF. CDR3 in DNA: TGTGCCAGCAGTTTAACGACAGGGGCCTACAATGAGCAGTTCTTC. V usage is TRBV28 and J usage is TRBJ2-1, with TRBD1 matching 8 bases. CDR1 is MDHEN, CDR2 SYDVKM, per germline. J lost 2 bases, V lost 2 bases, and 2 bases had no gene match. The CDR3 totals 15 residues. Based on the CDR3 plus reference TRBV28 and TRBJ2-1, the full variable domain is DVKVTQSSRYLVKRTGEKVFLECVQDMDHENMFWYRQDPGLGLRLIYFSYDVKMKEKGDIPEGYSVSREKKERFSLILESASTNQTSMYLCASSLTTGAYNEQFFGPGTRLTVL.

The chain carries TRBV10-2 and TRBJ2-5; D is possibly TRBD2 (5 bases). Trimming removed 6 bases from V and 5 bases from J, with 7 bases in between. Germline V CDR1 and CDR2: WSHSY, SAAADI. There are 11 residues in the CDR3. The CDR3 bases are TGCGCCAGCAGGGAGGTGGAGACCCAGTACTTC. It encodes CASREVETQYF.

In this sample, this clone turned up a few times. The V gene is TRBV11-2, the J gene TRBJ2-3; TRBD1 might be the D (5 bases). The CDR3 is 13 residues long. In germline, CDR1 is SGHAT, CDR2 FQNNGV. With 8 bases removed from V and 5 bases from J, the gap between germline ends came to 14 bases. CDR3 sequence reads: CASSPPQGDTQYF. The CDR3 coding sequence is TGTGCCAGCTCCCCGCCTCAGGGAGATACGCAGTATTTT. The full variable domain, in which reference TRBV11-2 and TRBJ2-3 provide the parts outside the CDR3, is EAGVAQSPRYKIIEKRQSVAFWCNPISGHATLYWYQQILGQGPKLLIQFQNNGVVDDSQLPKDRFSAERLKGVDSTLKIQPAKLEDSAVYLCASSPPQGDTQYFGPGTRLTVL.

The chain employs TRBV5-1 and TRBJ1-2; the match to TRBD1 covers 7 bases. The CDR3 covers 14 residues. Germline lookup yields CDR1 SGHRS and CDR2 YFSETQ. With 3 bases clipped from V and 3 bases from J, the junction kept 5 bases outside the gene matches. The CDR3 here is CASSYGQEDYGYTF. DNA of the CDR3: TGCGCCAGCAGCTACGGACAGGAGGACTATGGCTACACCTTC. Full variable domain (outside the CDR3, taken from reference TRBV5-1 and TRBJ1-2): KAGVTQTPRYLIKTRGQQVTLSCSPISGHRSVSWYQQTPGQGLQFLFEYFSETQRNKGNFPGRFSGRQFSNSRSEMNVSTLELGDSALYLCASSYGQEDYGYTFGSGTRLTVV.

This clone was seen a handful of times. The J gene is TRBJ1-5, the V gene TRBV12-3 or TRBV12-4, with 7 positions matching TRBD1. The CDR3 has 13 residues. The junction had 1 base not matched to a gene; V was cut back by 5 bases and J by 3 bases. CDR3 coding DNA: TGTGCCAGCAGTGGACAGGCCAATCAGCCCCAGCATTTT. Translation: CASSGQANQPQHF.

The CDR3 nucleotides are TGTGCCAGCAGTACGGGGGATGCTGACTATGGCTACACCTTC. The encoded protein is CASSTGDADYGYTF. The chain uses TRBV28 and TRBJ1-2; TRBD1 is a possible D gene (5 bases). Trimming shortened V by 5 bases and J by 3 bases, and 13 bases separated the two germline ends. Germline CDR1 reads MDHEN; CDR2 reads SYDVKM. CDR3 length: 14 residues.

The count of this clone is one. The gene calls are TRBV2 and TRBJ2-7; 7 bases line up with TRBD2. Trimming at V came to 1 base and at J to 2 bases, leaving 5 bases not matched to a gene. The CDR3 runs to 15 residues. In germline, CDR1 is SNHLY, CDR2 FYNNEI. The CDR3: CASSEVRLAAYEQYF. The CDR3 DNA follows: TGTGCCAGCAGTGAAGTGAGGCTAGCGGCCTACGAGCAGTACTTC.

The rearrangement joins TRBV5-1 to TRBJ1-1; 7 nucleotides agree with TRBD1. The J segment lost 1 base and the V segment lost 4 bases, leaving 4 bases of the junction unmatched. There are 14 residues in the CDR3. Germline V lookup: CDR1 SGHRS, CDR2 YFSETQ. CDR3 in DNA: TGCGCCAGCAGCGGTAGGACAGGGAACACTGAAGCTTTCTTT. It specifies CASSGRTGNTEAFF.

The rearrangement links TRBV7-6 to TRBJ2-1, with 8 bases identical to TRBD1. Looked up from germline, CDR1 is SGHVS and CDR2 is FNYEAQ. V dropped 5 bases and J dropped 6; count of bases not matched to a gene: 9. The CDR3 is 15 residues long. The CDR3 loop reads CASSRDGTGTNEQFF. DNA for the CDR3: TGTGCCAGCAGCCGCGATGGGACAGGTACCAATGAGCAGTTCTTC.

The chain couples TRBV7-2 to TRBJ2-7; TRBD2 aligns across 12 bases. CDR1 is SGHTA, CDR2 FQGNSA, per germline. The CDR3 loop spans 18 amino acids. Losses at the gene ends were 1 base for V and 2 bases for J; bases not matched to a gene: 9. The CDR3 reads CASSLGRLAGAFTYEQYF. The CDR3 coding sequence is TGTGCCAGCAGCTTAGGGAGACTAGCGGGAGCCTTTACCTACGAGCAGTACTTC.

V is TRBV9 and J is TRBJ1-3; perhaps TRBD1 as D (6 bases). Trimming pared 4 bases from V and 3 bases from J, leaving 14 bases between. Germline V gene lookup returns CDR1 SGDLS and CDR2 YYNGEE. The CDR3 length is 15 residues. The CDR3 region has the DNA TGTGCCAGCAGCCCGTCAGGGGTAGGTGGAAACACCATATATTTT. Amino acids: CASSPSGVGGNTIYF.

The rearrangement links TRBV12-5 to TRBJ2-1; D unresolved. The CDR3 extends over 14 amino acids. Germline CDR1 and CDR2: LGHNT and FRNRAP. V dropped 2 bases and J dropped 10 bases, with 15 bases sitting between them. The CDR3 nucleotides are TGTGCTAGTGGTTTGACCCTTACGTCGGCCGAGCAGTTCTTC. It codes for CASGLTLTSAEQFF.